These T cell receptor beta chains were read from a single sample in a study of beta chain features in type 1 diabetes. Assay used: immunoSEQ multiplex PCR; TCRdb lists only in-frame clones, some missing. Of 600,000 or so clones listed, roughly an eighth are singletons. Sequenced material: naive CD4+ T cells from blood. Receptors originate from a man younger than 35 with type 1 diabetes. The CDR3 runs from the conserved cysteine through the conserved F or W. The D gene is left open where the match is weak. Size is omitted from some rows. Given values are once, few, many or a class for expanded clones.

j_call d_call v_call clone_size cdr3_nt cdr3_aa
TRBJ1-3 TRBD1 TRBV5-4 - TGTGCCAGCAGCCAGGGGGACTCTGGAAACACCATATATTTT CASSQGDSGNTIYF
TRBJ1-5 - TRBV2 - TGTGCCAGCAGTGAATGGCCACTTGGAGGGAGCAATCAGCCCCAGCATTTT CASSEWPLGGSNQPQHF
TRBJ1-6 - TRBV7-3 - TGTGCCAGCAGCTTATACCAGGGTAATTCACCCCTCCACTTT CASSLYQGNSPLHF
TRBJ1-1 - TRBV25-1 - TGTGCCAGCAGGCCTACTGGACACCCCACTGAAGCTTTCTTT CASRPTGHPTEAFF
TRBJ2-7 TRBD1 TRBV6-5 - TGTGCCAGCAGCCGGGACAGGGGTGCCTACGAGCAGTACTTC CASSRDRGAYEQYF
TRBJ2-5 - TRBV7-2 few TGTGCCAGCTCGAGAGGACAGGAGACCCAGTACTTC CASSRGQETQYF
TRBJ1-4 - TRBV6-1 - TGTGCCAGCACTTCGCGGGGAGGTGAAAAACTGTTTTTT CASTSRGGEKLFF
TRBJ1-2 - TRBV18 - TGTGCCAGCTCACTCGTTACAGGGAACGATGGGAATGGCTACACCTTC CASSLVTGNDGNGYTF
TRBJ2-4 TRBD1 TRBV28 - TGTGCCAGCAGTTTGCAGGGGGTGGCCATTCAGTACTTC CASSLQGVAIQYF
TRBJ2-7 TRBD1 TRBV9 few TGTGCCAGCAGCTTCGGGACAGGGGTCGAGCAGTACTTC CASSFGTGVEQYF
TRBJ2-5 TRBD2 TRBV29-1 - TGCAGCGTTGATCGGGGGGGGAGGTACCAAGAGACCCAGTACTTC CSVDRGGRYQETQYF
TRBJ2-1 TRBD1 TRBV7-2 - TGTGCCAGCACCCTCCCGGGACAGTTCAACAATGAGCAGTTCTTC CASTLPGQFNNEQFF
TRBJ2-7 TRBD2 TRBV10-3 - TGTGCCATCAGTGAGCGGGGGGAGTCCGAGCAGTACTTC CAISERGESEQYF
TRBJ1-4 - TRBV2 few TGTGCCAGCAAATCCGAAAAACTGTTTTTT CASKSEKLFF
TRBJ1-1 TRBD1 TRBV5-1 few TGCGCCAGCAGCTTTACAGGGGAAACTGAAGCTTTCTTT CASSFTGETEAFF
TRBJ2-3 TRBD1 TRBV18 - TGTGCCAGCTCACCACCGACCAGGGGACAGTTGGGCACAGATACGCAGTATTTT CASSPPTRGQLGTDTQYF
TRBJ2-1 TRBD1 TRBV4-3 few TGCGCCAGCAGCCGGGACAGATTATACCTCAATGAGCAGTTCTTC CASSRDRLYLNEQFF
TRBJ1-5 - TRBV30 - TGTGCCTGGAGTGGGACCTTAAATCAGCCCCAGCATTTT CAWSGTLNQPQHF
TRBJ2-7 TRBD1 TRBV10-3 few TGTGCCATCAGATTGACAGGGGGCCACGAGCAGTACTTC CAIRLTGGHEQYF
TRBJ2-5 TRBD2 TRBV2 - TGTGCCACCGGACTAGCGGGCGAGACCCAGTACTTC CATGLAGETQYF
TRBJ2-1 TRBD2 TRBV29-1 - TGCAGCGTTGCCAGTAGCGGGCGCTACAATGAGCAGTTCTTC CSVASSGRYNEQFF
TRBJ2-7 - TRBV7-3 few TGTGCCTCAGCGCCCAACAGTCCCTACCGCGAGCAGTACTTC CASAPNSPYREQYF
TRBJ2-3 - TRBV6-5 - TGTGCCAGCAGTTCCCAGGGGTGGAGGACAGATACGCAGTATTTT CASSSQGWRTDTQYF
TRBJ1-2 - TRBV7-6 few TGTGCCAGCAGCTTGGGAGTAGGGGCGGAATATGGCTACACCTTC CASSLGVGAEYGYTF
TRBJ1-2 - TRBV4-3 few TGCGCCAGCAGCCAAGATCCGGGTAGGATCGAAGATGGCTACACCTTC CASSQDPGRIEDGYTF
TRBJ1-1 - TRBV30 few TGTGCCTGGAGTGCGGGGGTCGGGGGAAACTTT CAWSAGVGGNF
TRBJ1-4 - TRBV7-2 - TGTGCCAGCAGCTTAGCGACTAATGAAAAACTGTTTTTT CASSLATNEKLFF
TRBJ2-1 - TRBV5-4 - TGTGCCGACGGAATCAATGAGCAGTTCTTC CADGINEQFF
TRBJ2-2 - TRBV4-3 few TGCGCCAGCAGCCAAGAACCCCACACCGGGGAGCTGTTTTTT CASSQEPHTGELFF
TRBJ2-2 TRBD1 TRBV18 few TGTGCCAGCTCACGGGCAGGGGGCCCCGCGAACACCGGGGAGCTGTTTTTT CASSRAGGPANTGELFF
TRBJ2-1 TRBD2 TRBV30 few TGTGCCTGGAGTGTACCCCCATCACGGGGGCTAGCGGGAGGGTCAACCTACAATGAGCAGTTCTTC CAWSVPPSRGLAGGSTYNEQFF
TRBJ2-6 - TRBV2 - TGTGCCAGCGGCCCATCTTCTGGGGCCAACGTCCTGACTTTC CASGPSSGANVLTF
TRBJ1-5 - TRBV4-3 - TGCGCCAGCAGCCAAGATAAATGGGTGGGGGGAAACAATCAGCCCCAGCATTTT CASSQDKWVGGNNQPQHF